Listed below are T cell receptor beta chains from one sample, sequenced in a study of T cell repertoires in cytomegalovirus infection. No antigen is known for these receptors. TCRdb itself ran the reads through MiXCR, one entry per CDR3 protein. The table lists roughly 180,000 distinct CDR3 sequences, less than 25% of them singletons. The sample consisted of CD8+ T cells from cultured PBMCs, taken from culture after CMV antigen stimulation. All receptors derive from a human donor in good health (CMV status not recorded). Some clones in this sample may be carry-over from other donors' samples. The CDR3 runs from the conserved cysteine through the conserved F or W. The order of the fields is CDR3 protein, V gene, J gene.

CDR3aa: CASSWDRANYGYTF; v_gene: TRBV4-1; j_gene: TRBJ1-2
CDR3aa: CASSYMTEETQYF; v_gene: TRBV6-1; j_gene: TRBJ2-5
CDR3aa: CASPTGTEAFF; v_gene: TRBV28; j_gene: TRBJ1-1
CDR3aa: CASSYTSGGADTQYF; v_gene: TRBV7-2; j_gene: TRBJ2-3
CDR3aa: CASSPGTGYNQPQHF; v_gene: TRBV27; j_gene: TRBJ1-5
CDR3aa: CASSLSRTGETYEQYF; v_gene: TRBV5-5; j_gene: TRBJ2-7
CDR3aa: CASSQEERGWTDTQYF; v_gene: TRBV4-3; j_gene: TRBJ2-3
CDR3aa: CASSVWGGTNEKLFF; v_gene: TRBV2; j_gene: TRBJ1-4
CDR3aa: CAVFLPATQTGYYGYTF; v_gene: TRBV6-6; j_gene: TRBJ1-2
CDR3aa: CASSQDKGFVYGYTF; v_gene: TRBV4-3; j_gene: TRBJ1-2
CDR3aa: CASSYSNQGAEYEQYF; v_gene: TRBV6-8; j_gene: TRBJ2-7
CDR3aa: CASSHDGSPQHF; v_gene: TRBV5-6; j_gene: TRBJ1-5
CDR3aa: CASSYGGVDEQFF; v_gene: TRBV6-2/TRBV6-3; j_gene: TRBJ2-1
CDR3aa: CATQGTGYAEQFF; v_gene: TRBV10-3; j_gene: TRBJ2-1
CDR3aa: CSAGGGGITEAFF; v_gene: TRBV20-1; j_gene: TRBJ1-1
CDR3aa: CASSLGLGTSGANVLTF; v_gene: TRBV7-2; j_gene: TRBJ2-6
CDR3aa: CASSQGALERSNQPQHF; v_gene: TRBV4-2; j_gene: TRBJ1-5
CDR3aa: CASSLDQKQFF; v_gene: TRBV5-1; j_gene: TRBJ2-1
CDR3aa: CATSETSPDTQYF; v_gene: TRBV15; j_gene: TRBJ2-3
CDR3aa: CASSLVQEYSYEQYF; v_gene: TRBV7-2; j_gene: TRBJ2-7
CDR3aa: CAIRIGDTNTEAFF; v_gene: TRBV10-3; j_gene: TRBJ1-1
CDR3aa: CASSPEKSSYNEQFF; v_gene: TRBV7-6; j_gene: TRBJ2-1
CDR3aa: CASSRGVTYEQYF; v_gene: TRBV7-4; j_gene: TRBJ2-7
CDR3aa: CSATGTGTDTQYF; v_gene: TRBV20-1; j_gene: TRBJ2-3
CDR3aa: CASSSRTGARLALTYEQYF; v_gene: TRBV12-3/TRBV12-4; j_gene: TRBJ2-7
CDR3aa: CASSFNPTDRPLSYEQYF; v_gene: TRBV7-8; j_gene: TRBJ2-7
CDR3aa: CAISERTVNYGYTF; v_gene: TRBV10-3; j_gene: TRBJ1-2
CDR3aa: CASSHPTDSYNKQFF; v_gene: TRBV7-8; j_gene: TRBJ2-1
CDR3aa: CASKGSWGPGANVLTF; v_gene: TRBV13; j_gene: TRBJ2-6
CDR3aa: CASSSGTSGSYEQYF; v_gene: TRBV27; j_gene: TRBJ2-7
CDR3aa: CASSSYGQAYGYTF; v_gene: TRBV12-3/TRBV12-4; j_gene: TRBJ1-2
CDR3aa: CASSTRTGTPYEQYF; v_gene: TRBV7-8; j_gene: TRBJ2-7
CDR3aa: CASSSVGGGYNEQFF; v_gene: TRBV6-2/TRBV6-3; j_gene: TRBJ2-1
CDR3aa: CASSAPRTGEETQYF; v_gene: TRBV27; j_gene: TRBJ2-5
CDR3aa: CASSLEVTSYEQYF; v_gene: TRBV7-2; j_gene: TRBJ2-7
CDR3aa: CASSLGPSTGGTDTQYF; v_gene: TRBV7-3; j_gene: TRBJ2-3
CDR3aa: CASSLLSERPYNEQFF; v_gene: TRBV7-6; j_gene: TRBJ2-1
CDR3aa: CASSYPGPNTEAFF; v_gene: TRBV6-6; j_gene: TRBJ1-1
CDR3aa: CASSPRSGGNNEQFF; v_gene: TRBV7-8; j_gene: TRBJ2-1
CDR3aa: CASSLGAGLSYEQYF; v_gene: TRBV7-2; j_gene: TRBJ2-7